The 6 T cell receptor beta chains presented below share a single source sample, sequenced in a study of blood T cell repertoires in COVID-19 (dated by TCRdb to 2018 to 2021). Libraries were prepared through the immunoSEQ multiplex PCR assay. The table comes from immuneACCESS by way of TCRdb, which keeps in-frame sequences with V and J called. Part of the clones is missing from these tables; in studies checked, under half for an unresolved V gene and the rest for unknown reasons. The sample contains approximately 100,000 clones, 80% to 90% of them found a single time. Less than 40% of the sample comes from the top ten. Sequencing was carried out using peripheral blood. These receptors all come from a woman of 80 years or more with acute or convalescent COVID-19.

V is TRBV7-8 and J is TRBJ2-7; TRBD2 agrees at 7 bases. CDR3 length equals 16 residues. Germline lookup yields CDR1 SGHVS and CDR2 FQNEAQ. Unmatched junction bases numbered 11, after V lost 1 base and J lost 5 bases. The CDR3 here is CASSLVPGLESHEQYF. The CDR3 nucleotides read TGTGCCAGCAGCTTAGTTCCCGGACTAGAAAGTCACGAGCAGTACTTC.

In regard to this clone: An end of the junction does not agree with germline; a read error may underlie this. The chain uses TRBV6-1 and TRBJ2-5, with 7 bases that match TRBD1. Germline CDR1 and CDR2: MNHNS and SASEGT. CDR3 size: 13 residues. The CDR3 DNA follows: TGTGCCAGCAGTGAAAAGCTGACGGGACAGTCCAACTTC. Protein sequence: CASSEKLTGQSNF.

As concerns this clone: Additional DNA sequences in this sample encode the identical CDR3. V is TRBV4-3 and J is TRBJ1-2; D is unclear. CDR1 and CDR2 from the germline V gene are LGHNA and YSLEER. The CDR3 contains 14 residues. V lost 0 bases, J lost 2 bases, and 7 bases lay in between. For the CDR3, the DNA is TGCGCCAGCAGCCAAGATTCGGGAAACTATGGCTACACCTTC. Protein product: CASSQDSGNYGYTF.

The chain joins TRBV10-3 to TRBJ2-4; 10 bases map to TRBD2. The V and J ends lost 1 base and 8 bases, in that order; junction bases with no gene match: 5. Germline CDR1 ENHRY, CDR2 SYGVKD. The CDR3 has 15 residues. This CDR3 is CAISELGLAGDIQYF. The CDR3, as DNA: TGTGCCATCAGTGAGTTGGGTCTAGCGGGGGACATTCAGTACTTC.

V and J are TRBV6-1 and TRBJ2-3; the D gene is possibly TRBD2 (6 bases). V was cut by 2 bases and J by 1 base, with 10 bases left in between. CDR1 is MNHNS, CDR2 SASEGT, per germline. CDR3 length: 15 residues. CDR3 region: CASSEKRARTDTQYF. The CDR3 nucleotides read TGTGCCAGCAGTGAAAAGCGGGCGCGCACAGATACGCAGTATTTT.

The V call is TRBV30, the J call TRBJ2-7; possible D gene TRBD2, 5 bases. The CDR3 runs to 11 residues. V was pared by 3 bases and J by 6 bases, with 9 bases between. Per germline, CDR1 GTSNPN and CDR2 SVGIG (reference sequence). The CDR3 protein is CAWRRSGEQYF. The CDR3 DNA is TGTGCCTGGAGAAGAAGCGGCGAGCAGTACTTC.